This passage covers 29 T cell receptor beta chains from one sample sequenced in a study of blood T cells in healthy people across ages. The use of a sample-barcoded 5' primer and a J-beta primer mix characterized a second PCR of roughly 7 to 11 cycles. TCRdb re-called the 5' RACE reads with MiXCR, one entry per CDR3 protein. The sample lists about 1.4 million distinct CDR3 sequences; 45% to 70% were seen once. The material sequenced was blood. These receptors were collected from a young man in good health.

The V call is TRBV4-1, the J call TRBJ2-1, with a possible D match to TRBD1 (6 bases). Germline V gives CDR1 MGHRA, CDR2 YSYEKL. The V end lost 2 bases, the J end lost 4 bases, and 18 bases lay between the germline ends. CDR3 length: 17 amino acids. This chain's CDR3 is CASSQRTFGTLYNEQFF. The CDR3, as DNA: TGCGCCAGCAGCCAAAGAACCTTCGGGACACTTTACAATGAGCAGTTCTTC.

Here the CDR3 reads CSANPPRGGKTQYF. CDR3 in DNA: TGCAGTGCTAACCCACCTCGGGGGGGGAAGACCCAGTACTTC. The rearrangement uses TRBV20-1 and TRBJ2-5; 8 nucleotides agree with TRBD2. This CDR3 spans 14 amino acids. V shed 4 bases and J 6 bases; nucleotides not matched to a gene: 10. Germline-derived CDR1 and CDR2 are DFQATT and SNEGSKA (reference sequence).

The CDR3 here is CASSLGRSSNQPQHF. CDR3 DNA sequence: TGTGCCAGCAGCTTAGGGCGGAGCAGCAATCAGCCCCAGCATTTT. This chain uses TRBV7-2 with TRBJ1-5; D uncertain. Looked up from germline, CDR1 is SGHTA and CDR2 is FQGNSA. The CDR3 consists of 15 residues. V was trimmed by 1 base and J by 1 base, leaving 8 bases between them. Full variable domain (rest looked up from reference TRBV7-2 and TRBJ1-5): GAGVSQSPSNKVTEKGKDVELRCDPISGHTALYWYRQSLGQGLEFLIYFQGNSAPDKSGLPSDRFSAERTGGSVSTLTIQRTQQEDSAVYLCASSLGRSSNQPQHFGDGTRLSIL.

This clonotype has only a few counts. The chain carries TRBV7-2 and TRBJ2-1; the match to TRBD2 covers 12 bases. The CDR3 is 18 amino acids. CDR1 is SGHTA, CDR2 FQGNSA, per germline. The junction had 10 bases not matched to a gene; V was cut back by 4 bases and J by 3 bases. The CDR3 bases are TGTGCCAGCAGCTCCCGAGGACTAGCGGGATGGGACTACAATGAGCAGTTCTTC. This codes for CASSSRGLAGWDYNEQFF. Full variable domain (outside the CDR3, taken from reference TRBV7-2 and TRBJ2-1): GAGVSQSPSNKVTEKGKDVELRCDPISGHTALYWYRQSLGQGLEFLIYFQGNSAPDKSGLPSDRFSAERTGGSVSTLTIQRTQQEDSAVYLCASSSRGLAGWDYNEQFFGPGTRLTVL.

This clonotype was seen more than once but under ten times. The rearrangement links TRBV6-6 to TRBJ2-5; D call uncertain. V lost 0 bases to trimming and J lost 5 bases, with 10 bases between them. CDR3 length: 14 residues. Germline CDR1 MNHNY, CDR2 SVGAGI (reference sequence). The CDR3 nucleotides read TGTGCCAGCAGTTACTCGGACCTTGCCGAGACCCAGTACTTC. Its protein product is CASSYSDLAETQYF.

The chain joins TRBV4-1 to TRBJ1-1; the D is unclear. The CDR3 has 18 residues. Germline CDR1 is MGHRA and CDR2 is YSYEKL. The V and J ends lost 0 bases and 0 bases respectively, with 17 bases between them. The DNA of the CDR3 is TGCGCCAGCAGCCAAGATCCCCCGACATCAGTCGTGAACACTGAAGCTTTCTTT. Translated, it gives CASSQDPPTSVVNTEAFF.

This rearrangement joins TRBV20-1 to TRBJ1-2; D is uncertain. The germline V gene has CDR1 DFQATT and CDR2 SNEGSKA (reference sequence). Deletions cut 2 bases from V and 8 bases from J, with 15 bases between. The CDR3 runs to 13 residues. CDR3 loop: CSARRQPASGYTF. As DNA, the CDR3 is TGCAGTGCTAGAAGACAACCAGCCTCCGGCTACACCTTC.

V and J are TRBV28 and TRBJ2-3; TRBD2 matches 9 bases. Germline trimming cut 6 bases from V and 2 bases from J; bases unmatched to any gene: 3. CDR3 length: 14 residues. Per germline, CDR1 MDHEN and CDR2 SYDVKM. The CDR3 region has the DNA TGTGCCAGCAGGGTAGCGGGGGACACAGATACGCAGTATTTT. Its protein is CASRVAGDTDTQYF.

In its sample, this clonotype was seen a few times. The chain couples TRBV2 to TRBJ2-3; 8 bases are a match to TRBD2. CDR1 and CDR2 (germline): SNHLY, FYNNEI. CDR3 length equals 16 residues. J gave up 5 bases and V 3 bases, and 10 bases lay outside the gene matches. The CDR3 DNA is TGTGCCAGCAGTGAGGGGACTAGTGCCCCGGGAGATACGCAGTATTTT. It codes for CASSEGTSAPGDTQYF. Based on the CDR3 plus reference TRBV2 and TRBJ2-3, the full variable domain is EPEVTQTPSHQVTQMGQEVILRCVPISNHLYFYWYRQILGQKVEFLVSFYNNEISEKSEIFDDQFSVERPDGSNFTLKIRSTKLEDSAMYFCASSEGTSAPGDTQYFGPGTRLTVL.

The table lists this clonotype with a count of one. V usage is TRBV15 and J usage is TRBJ1-2; D gene ambiguous. V was pared by 3 bases and J by 2 bases, with 25 bases between. Germline V gives CDR1 LNHNV, CDR2 YYDKDF (reference sequence). This CDR3 has 19 residues. For the CDR3, the DNA is TGTGCCACCAGCAGCCCAACCGACGAGGCAGTTACCAGCAACTATGGCTACACCTTC. This gives the protein CATSSPTDEAVTSNYGYTF.

This clonotype was counted a few times. This chain joins TRBV7-2 and TRBJ2-7, with D perhaps matching TRBD2 (5 bases). The CDR3 is made up of 14 amino acids. Germline loops: CDR1 SGHTA, CDR2 FQGNSA. V lost 1 base to trimming and J lost 0 bases, with 7 bases between them. The CDR3 protein is CASSLDGNSYEQYF. The CDR3 DNA is TGTGCCAGCAGCTTAGACGGGAACTCCTACGAGCAGTACTTC.

This chain links TRBV5-1 with TRBJ2-7; TRBD2 matches at 11 bases. V lost 0 bases, J lost 2 bases, and 4 bases stayed unmatched. Germline V gene sequence: CDR1 SGHRS, CDR2 YFSETQ. There are 16 residues in the CDR3. CDR3 bases: TGCGCCAGCAGCTTGGAGGGACTAGCGGAAACCTACGAGCAGTACTTC. As protein: CASSLEGLAETYEQYF.

The chain combines TRBV9 with TRBJ2-1; D may be TRBD2 (6 bases). V was shortened by 0 bases and J by 9 bases, with 13 bases between the two germline ends. Germline loops: CDR1 SGDLS, CDR2 YYNGEE. This CDR3 has 14 amino acids. The DNA of the CDR3 is TGTGCCAGCAGCGTAGCTTGGGACTCCGCTGAGCAGTTCTTC. It yields the protein CASSVAWDSAEQFF.

The V call is TRBV5-1, the J call TRBJ1-1; no clear D gene. CDR3 length: 13 residues. Between the trimmed V and J ends, which lost 0 bases and 3 bases, there was a span of 6 bases. CDR1 is SGHRS and CDR2 is YFSETQ in the germline V gene. The CDR3 sequence: CASSLDYYTEAFF. CDR3 DNA sequence: TGCGCCAGCAGCTTGGATTACTACACTGAAGCTTTCTTT. Variable domain in full (rest from reference TRBV5-1 and TRBJ1-1): KAGVTQTPRYLIKTRGQQVTLSCSPISGHRSVSWYQQTPGQGLQFLFEYFSETQRNKGNFPGRFSGRQFSNSRSEMNVSTLELGDSALYLCASSLDYYTEAFFGQGTRLTVV.

As to this clonotype: A junction end diverges from the germline sequence, so it may reflect a read error. The gene calls are TRBV27 and TRBJ2-5; D unresolved. Per the germline V gene, CDR1 is MNHEY and CDR2 is SMNVEV (reference sequence). The CDR3 extends over 14 amino acids. The CDR3 region has the DNA TGTGCCAGCAGAGATGGGCAATTTGCCTACGAGCAGTACTTT. Protein sequence: CASRDGQFAYEQYF.

The chain is built from TRBV4-3 and TRBJ1-1; possible D gene TRBD1, 5 bases. Trimming removed 1 base from V and 4 bases from J, with 10 bases in between. From germline, CDR1 is LGHNA and CDR2 YSLEER. The CDR3 is 14 amino acids. The CDR3 DNA reads as TGCGCCAGCAGCCAAGTGGGGGGGAGCACTGAAGCTTTCTTT. This sequence encodes CASSQVGGSTEAFF.

J is TRBJ2-7 and V is TRBV20-1; a weak D match, TRBD1 (8 bases). Germline V gene data show CDR1 as DFQATT and CDR2 as SNEGSKA (reference sequence). V gave up 3 bases and J gave up 1 base, with 16 bases separating them. This CDR3 region has 15 residues. The CDR3 DNA sequence: TGCAGTGCTAGCGGGGGGACAGGCCTTTCCTACGAGCAGTACTTC. Translated, it gives CSASGGTGLSYEQYF.

The chain has TRBV12-5 and TRBJ1-1, with D perhaps TRBD1 (6 bases). Germline CDR1 and CDR2: LGHNT and FRNRAP. Trimming stripped 3 bases from V and 4 bases from J, with 12 bases between. The CDR3 length is 14 residues. The CDR3 nucleotides are TGTGCTAGTGGTTTACAGGGCGGGGGCACTGAAGCTTTCTTT. It codes for CASGLQGGGTEAFF.

V and J are TRBV28 and TRBJ1-6, with unresolved D. Trimming cost V 7 bases and J 1 base, with 8 bases left between them. CDR1 and CDR2 (germline): MDHEN, SYDVKM. The CDR3 consists of 14 residues. The chain's CDR3 is CASIQGSYNSPLHF. As DNA, the CDR3 is TGTGCCAGCATCCAAGGGTCCTATAATTCACCCCTCCACTTT.

The chain couples TRBV3-1 to TRBJ2-4, with D uncertain. Judging by the DNA end, TRBJ2-7 fits better; the J call may be wrong. From germline, CDR1 is LGHDT and CDR2 YNNKEL (reference sequence). The CDR3 spans 14 residues. In nucleotides, the CDR3 is TGTGCCAGCAGCCCGAGAGGATATGCCTACGAGCAGTACTTC. Translated: CASSPRGYAYEQYF.

The table lists this clonotype with a few counts. J is TRBJ2-6 and V is TRBV6-2 or TRBV6-3, with D perhaps TRBD2 (6 bases). CDR3 size: 17 residues. V lost 1 base to trimming and J lost 2 bases, with 12 bases between them. Per germline, CDR1 MNHEY and CDR2 SVGEGT. The CDR3 region has the DNA TGTGCCAGCAGTTACTTGGCGACTAGTACTGGGGCCAACGTCCTGACTTTC. Translation gives CASSYLATSTGANVLTF.

This clonotype was found a few times. V usage is TRBV5-5 and J usage is TRBJ2-7; 8 nucleotides agree with TRBD1. Germline trimming cut 2 bases from V and 3 bases from J; bases unmatched to any gene: 13. The germline gives CDR1 SGHKS, CDR2 YYEKEE (reference sequence). The CDR3 contains 17 residues. The CDR3 loop is CASSLWTGSLGSYEQYF. In nucleotides, the CDR3 is TGTGCCAGCAGCTTATGGACAGGGAGTTTGGGTAGCTACGAGCAGTACTTC.

Concerning this clonotype: A much larger clone sits a single nucleotide away, making a read error possible. CDR3 nucleotides: TGTGCCAGCAGCACCGGGACACCCTACGAGCAGTACTTC. It yields the protein CASSTGTPYEQYF. The V gene is TRBV5-6, the J gene TRBJ2-7; possible D gene TRBD1, 6 bases. CDR3 size: 13 residues. Trimming left V 4 bases short and J 2 bases short, with 10 bases between. The germline V gene encodes CDR1 SGHDT and CDR2 YYEEEE.

The rearrangement joins TRBV13 to TRBJ2-1; no clear D. In germline, CDR1 is PRHDT, CDR2 FYEKMQ (reference sequence). V lost 2 bases and J lost 7, with 15 bases in between. This CDR3 region has 15 residues. CDR3 region: CASSLKPGLGNEQFF. The DNA of the CDR3 is TGTGCCAGCAGCTTAAAGCCGGGCCTAGGAAATGAGCAGTTCTTC.

The rearrangement uses TRBV7-9 and TRBJ2-1; D may correspond to TRBD1 or TRBD2 (5 bases each). CDR1 is SEHNR and CDR2 is FQNEAQ in the germline V gene (reference sequence). This CDR3 contains 16 residues. V was pared by 6 bases and J by 5 bases, with 20 bases between. CDR3 loop: CASRSAPGTIHNEQFF. CDR3 bases: TGTGCCAGCAGATCCGCCCCCGGGACGATCCACAATGAGCAGTTCTTC. Looking up the rest from reference TRBV7-9 and TRBJ2-1 gives the full variable domain: DTGVSQNPRHKITKRGQNVTFRCDPISEHNRLYWYRQTLGQGPEFLTYFQNEAQLEKSRLLSDRFSAERPKGSFSTLEIQRTEQGDSAMYLCASRSAPGTIHNEQFFGPGTRLTVL.

The chain couples TRBV7-2 to TRBJ1-1, with no clear D. CDR1 is SGHTA, CDR2 FQGNSA, per germline. This CDR3 contains 16 residues. The V gene lost 5 bases and the J gene lost 0 bases, with 16 bases spanning the gap. The CDR3 nucleotides read TGTGCCAGCAGCCCCCCCGACACTTTCGTGAACACTGAAGCTTTCTTT. This sequence encodes CASSPPDTFVNTEAFF.

This clonotype occurred a few times. The chain has TRBV20-1 and TRBJ2-7; D is perhaps TRBD1 or TRBD2 (6 bases each). CDR3 length: 11 amino acids. Germline V gene lookup returns CDR1 DFQATT and CDR2 SNEGSKA (reference sequence). Trimming removed 6 bases at V and 5 bases at J, with 11 bases between. The CDR3 bases are TGCAGTGCGGGGGGCGTCGACGAGCAGTACTTC. Protein product: CSAGGVDEQYF.

The rearrangement links TRBV27 to TRBJ2-1; TRBD2 matches at 7 bases. CDR3 length: 16 amino acids. Unmatched junction bases numbered 9, after V lost 7 bases and J lost 0 bases. Germline values: CDR1 MNHEY, CDR2 SMNVEV (reference sequence). CDR3 nucleotide sequence: TGTGCCAGCAAGTCCCTAGCGGTCAGCTCCTACAATGAGCAGTTCTTC. It translates to CASKSLAVSSYNEQFF.

This clonotype was found once. The chain has TRBV3-1 and TRBJ2-7; 12 bases match TRBD2. The trim removed 1 base at V and 3 bases at J, leaving 4 bases unmatched. This CDR3 is 16 amino acids long. The germline gives CDR1 LGHDT, CDR2 YNNKEL (reference sequence). This chain's CDR3 is CASSQGGTSGYYEQYF. CDR3 coding DNA: TGTGCCAGCAGCCAAGGAGGGACTAGCGGGTACTACGAGCAGTACTTC.